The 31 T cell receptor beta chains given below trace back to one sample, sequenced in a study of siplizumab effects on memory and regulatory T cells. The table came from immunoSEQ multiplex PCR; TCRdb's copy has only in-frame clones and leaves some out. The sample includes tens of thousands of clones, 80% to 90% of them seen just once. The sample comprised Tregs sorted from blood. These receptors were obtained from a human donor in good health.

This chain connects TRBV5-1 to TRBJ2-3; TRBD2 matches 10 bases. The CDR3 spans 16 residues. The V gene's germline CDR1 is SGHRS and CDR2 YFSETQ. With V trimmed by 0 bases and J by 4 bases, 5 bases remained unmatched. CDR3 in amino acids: CASSLGYLAGADTQYF. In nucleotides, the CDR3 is TGCGCCAGCAGCTTGGGGTATCTAGCGGGGGCAGATACGCAGTATTTT.

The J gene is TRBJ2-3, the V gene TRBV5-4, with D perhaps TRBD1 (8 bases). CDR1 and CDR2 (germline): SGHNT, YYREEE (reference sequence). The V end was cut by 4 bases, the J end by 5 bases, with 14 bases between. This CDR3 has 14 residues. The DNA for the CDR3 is TGTGCCAGCAGCACGTACAGGGGGGGAGATACGCAGTATTTT. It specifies CASSTYRGGDTQYF.

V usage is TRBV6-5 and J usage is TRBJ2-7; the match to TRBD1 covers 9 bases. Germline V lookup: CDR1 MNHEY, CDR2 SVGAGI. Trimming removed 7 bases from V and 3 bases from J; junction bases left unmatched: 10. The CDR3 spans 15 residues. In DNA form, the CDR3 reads TGTGCCAGCAAACCGGGACAGGGTGCCGTCTACGAGCAGTACTTC. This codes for CASKPGQGAVYEQYF.

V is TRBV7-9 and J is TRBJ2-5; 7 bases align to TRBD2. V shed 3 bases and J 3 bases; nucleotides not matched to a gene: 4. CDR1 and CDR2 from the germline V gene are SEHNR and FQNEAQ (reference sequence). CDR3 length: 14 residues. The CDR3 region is CASSFFLAEETQYF. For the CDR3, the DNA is TGTGCCAGCAGCTTTTTTCTAGCGGAAGAGACCCAGTACTTC.

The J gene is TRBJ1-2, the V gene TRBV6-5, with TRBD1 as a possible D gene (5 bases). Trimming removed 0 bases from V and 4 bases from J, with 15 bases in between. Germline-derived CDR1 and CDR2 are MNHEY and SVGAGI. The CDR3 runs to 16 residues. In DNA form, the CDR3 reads TGTGCCAGCAGTTACTCTAGGGCAGGGTATTCCTATGGCTACACCTTC. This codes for CASSYSRAGYSYGYTF.

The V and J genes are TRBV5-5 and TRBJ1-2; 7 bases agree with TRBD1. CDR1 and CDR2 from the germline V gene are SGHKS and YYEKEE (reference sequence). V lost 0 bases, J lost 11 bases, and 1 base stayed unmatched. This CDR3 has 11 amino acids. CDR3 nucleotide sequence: TGTGCCAGCAGCTTGGTGGGACAGTACACCTTC. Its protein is CASSLVGQYTF. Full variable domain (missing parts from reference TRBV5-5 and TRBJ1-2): DAGVTQSPTHLIKTRGQQVTLRCSPISGHKSVSWYQQVLGQGPQFIFQYYEKEERGRGNFPDRFSARQFPNYSSELNVNALLLGDSALYLCASSLVGQYTFGSGTRLTVV.

CDR3 region: CASSQTGDRGGSPLHF. The CDR3 DNA follows: TGCGCCAGCAGCCAGACGGGGGACAGGGGAGGGTCACCCCTCCACTTT. The chain employs TRBV5-1 and TRBJ1-6; 10 nucleotides agree with TRBD1. With V trimmed by 4 bases and J by 10 bases, 11 bases remained unmatched. Germline CDR1 SGHRS, CDR2 YFSETQ. CDR3 length equals 16 residues.

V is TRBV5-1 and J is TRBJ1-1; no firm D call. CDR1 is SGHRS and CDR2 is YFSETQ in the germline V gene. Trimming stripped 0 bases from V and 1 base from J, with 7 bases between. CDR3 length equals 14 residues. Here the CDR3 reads CASSLGQWNTEAFF. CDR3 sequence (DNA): TGCGCCAGCAGCTTGGGGCAGTGGAACACTGAAGCTTTCTTT.

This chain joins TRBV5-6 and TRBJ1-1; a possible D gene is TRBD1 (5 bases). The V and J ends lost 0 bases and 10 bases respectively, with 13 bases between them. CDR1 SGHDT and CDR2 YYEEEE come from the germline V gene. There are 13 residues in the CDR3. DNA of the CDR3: TGTGCCAGCAGCTTGGGTGACAGCGGGGGAGCTTTCTTT. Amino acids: CASSLGDSGGAFF.

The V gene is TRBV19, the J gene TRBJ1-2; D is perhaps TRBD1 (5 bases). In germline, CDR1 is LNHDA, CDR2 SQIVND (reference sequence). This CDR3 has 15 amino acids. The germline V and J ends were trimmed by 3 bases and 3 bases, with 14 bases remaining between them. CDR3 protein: CASSIPGRADYGYTF. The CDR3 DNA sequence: TGTGCCAGTAGTATCCCGGGCAGGGCGGACTATGGCTACACCTTC.

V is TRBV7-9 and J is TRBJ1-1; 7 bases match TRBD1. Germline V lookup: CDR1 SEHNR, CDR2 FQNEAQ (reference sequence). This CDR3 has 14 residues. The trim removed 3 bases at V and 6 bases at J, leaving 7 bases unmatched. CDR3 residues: CASSFSQGVSEAFF. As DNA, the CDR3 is TGTGCCAGCAGCTTTTCCCAGGGGGTGTCTGAAGCTTTCTTT.

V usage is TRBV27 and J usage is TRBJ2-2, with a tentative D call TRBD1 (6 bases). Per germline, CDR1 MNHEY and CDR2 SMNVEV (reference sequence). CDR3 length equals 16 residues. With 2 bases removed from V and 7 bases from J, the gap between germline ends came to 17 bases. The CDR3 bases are TGTGCCAGCAGTTTAAACACCGTACAGGGCGGCGGGGAGCTGTTTTTT. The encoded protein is CASSLNTVQGGGELFF.

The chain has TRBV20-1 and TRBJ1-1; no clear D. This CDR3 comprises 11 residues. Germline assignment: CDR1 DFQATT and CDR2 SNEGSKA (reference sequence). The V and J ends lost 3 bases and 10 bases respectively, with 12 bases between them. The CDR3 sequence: CSARSGDRAFF. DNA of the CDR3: TGCAGTGCTAGGTCCGGGGATCGAGCTTTCTTT.

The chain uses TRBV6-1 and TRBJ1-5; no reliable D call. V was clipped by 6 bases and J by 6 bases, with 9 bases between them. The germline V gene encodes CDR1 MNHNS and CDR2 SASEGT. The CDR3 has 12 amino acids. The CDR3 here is CASRDPGQPQHF. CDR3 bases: TGTGCCAGCAGGGACCCCGGTCAGCCCCAGCATTTT.

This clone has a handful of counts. CDR3 in amino acids: CASSERGEGSPLHF. CDR3 sequence (DNA): TGTGCCAGCAGTGAACGGGGGGAGGGGTCACCCCTCCACTTT. The rearrangement joins TRBV6-1 to TRBJ1-6, with TRBD1 as a possible D gene (5 bases). Germline V lookup: CDR1 MNHNS, CDR2 SASEGT. CDR3 length equals 14 residues. The V end lost 2 bases, the J end lost 10 bases, and 12 bases lay between the germline ends.

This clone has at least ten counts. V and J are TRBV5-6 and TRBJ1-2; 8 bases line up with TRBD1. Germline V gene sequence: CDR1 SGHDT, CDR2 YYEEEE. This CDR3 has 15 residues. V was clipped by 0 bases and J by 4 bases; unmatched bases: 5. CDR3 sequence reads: CASSLGTGLVYGYTF. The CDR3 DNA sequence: TGTGCCAGCAGCTTGGGGACAGGGCTAGTCTATGGCTACACCTTC.

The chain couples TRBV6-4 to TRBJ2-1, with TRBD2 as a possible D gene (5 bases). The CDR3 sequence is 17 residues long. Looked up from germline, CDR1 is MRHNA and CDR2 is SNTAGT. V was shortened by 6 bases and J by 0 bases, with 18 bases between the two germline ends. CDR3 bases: TGTGCCAGCAGGAGACCACGAAGGGAGTTCTCCTACAATGAGCAGTTCTTC. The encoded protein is CASRRPRREFSYNEQFF.

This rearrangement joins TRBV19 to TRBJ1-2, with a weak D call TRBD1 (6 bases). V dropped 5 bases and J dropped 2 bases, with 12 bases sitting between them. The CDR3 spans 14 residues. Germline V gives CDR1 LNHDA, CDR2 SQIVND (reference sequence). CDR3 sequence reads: CASSGYDRNYGYTF. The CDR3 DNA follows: TGTGCCAGTAGTGGATACGACAGGAACTATGGCTACACCTTC.

The chain's CDR3 is CASSFGSGGAEEQFF. CDR3 in DNA: TGTGCCAGCAGCTTTGGTAGCGGGGGGGCCGAGGAGCAGTTCTTC. The rearrangement links TRBV11-3 to TRBJ2-1; 11 nucleotides line up with TRBD2. CDR1 and CDR2 (germline): SGHNT, YENEEA. V dropped 3 bases and J dropped 10; count of bases not matched to a gene: 8. This CDR3 spans 15 amino acids.

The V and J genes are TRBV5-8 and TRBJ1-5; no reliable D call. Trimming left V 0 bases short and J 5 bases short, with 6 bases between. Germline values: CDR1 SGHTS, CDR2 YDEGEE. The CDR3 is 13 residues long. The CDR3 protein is CASSLGVDQPQHF. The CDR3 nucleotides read TGTGCCAGCAGCTTGGGAGTCGATCAGCCCCAGCATTTT.

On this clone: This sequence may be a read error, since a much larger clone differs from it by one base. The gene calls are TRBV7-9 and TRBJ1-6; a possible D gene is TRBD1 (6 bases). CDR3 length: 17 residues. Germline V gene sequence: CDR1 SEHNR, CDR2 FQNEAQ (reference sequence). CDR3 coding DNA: TGCGCCAGCAGCCAGGAGTTGACAGGAGCCCCCAGTTCACCCCTCCACTTT. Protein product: CASSQELTGAPSSPLHF. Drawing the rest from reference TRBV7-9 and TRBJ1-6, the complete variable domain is DTGVSQNPRHKITKRGQNVTFRCDPISEHNRLYWYRQTLGQGPEFLTYFQNEAQLEKSRLLSDRFSAERPKGSFSTLEIQRTEQGDSAMYLCASSQELTGAPSSPLHFGNGTRLTVT.

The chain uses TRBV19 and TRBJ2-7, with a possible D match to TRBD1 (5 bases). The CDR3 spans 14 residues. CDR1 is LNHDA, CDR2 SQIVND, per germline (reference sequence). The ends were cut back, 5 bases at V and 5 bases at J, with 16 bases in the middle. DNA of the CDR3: TGTGCCAGTAGTTCTTCGACAGTCCCGCACGAGCAGTACTTC. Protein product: CASSSSTVPHEQYF.

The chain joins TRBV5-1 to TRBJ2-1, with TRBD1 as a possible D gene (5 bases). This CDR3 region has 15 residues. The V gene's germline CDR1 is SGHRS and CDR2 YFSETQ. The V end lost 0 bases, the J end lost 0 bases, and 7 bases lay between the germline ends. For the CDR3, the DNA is TGCGCCAGCAGCTTGGGACAGAACTCCTACAATGAGCAGTTCTTC. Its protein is CASSLGQNSYNEQFF.

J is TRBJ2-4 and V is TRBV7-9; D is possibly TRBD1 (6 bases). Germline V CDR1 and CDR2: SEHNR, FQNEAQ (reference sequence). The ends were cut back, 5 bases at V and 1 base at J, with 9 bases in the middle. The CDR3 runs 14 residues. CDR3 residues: CASSPDRAKNIQYF. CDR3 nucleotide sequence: TGTGCCAGCAGCCCTGACAGGGCCAAAAACATTCAGTACTTC. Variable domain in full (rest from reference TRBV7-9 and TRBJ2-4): DTGVSQNPRHKITKRGQNVTFRCDPISEHNRLYWYRQTLGQGPEFLTYFQNEAQLEKSRLLSDRFSAERPKGSFSTLEIQRTEQGDSAMYLCASSPDRAKNIQYFGAGTRLSVL.

The DNA for the CDR3 is TGTGCCAGCAGCTTAAGGAACACCGGGGAGCTGTTTTTT. It codes for CASSLRNTGELFF. The V gene is TRBV11-2, the J gene TRBJ2-2; D not certain. The V gene's germline CDR1 is SGHAT and CDR2 FQNNGV. Trimming removed 2 bases at V and 1 base at J, with 2 bases between. The CDR3 runs 13 residues.

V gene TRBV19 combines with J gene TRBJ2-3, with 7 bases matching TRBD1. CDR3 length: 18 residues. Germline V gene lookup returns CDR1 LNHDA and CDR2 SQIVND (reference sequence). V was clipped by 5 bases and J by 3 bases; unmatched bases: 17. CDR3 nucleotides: TGTGCCAGTAGTGCAAGACTCTTGACAGGGTCGAGGACAGATACGCAGTATTTT. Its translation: CASSARLLTGSRTDTQYF.

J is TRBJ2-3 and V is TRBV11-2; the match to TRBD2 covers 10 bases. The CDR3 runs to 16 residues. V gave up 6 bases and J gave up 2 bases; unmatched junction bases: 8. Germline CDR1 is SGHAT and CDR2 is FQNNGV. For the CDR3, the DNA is TGTGCCAGCAGGCGACTAGCGGGCCAGATCACAGATACGCAGTATTTT. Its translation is CASRRLAGQITDTQYF.

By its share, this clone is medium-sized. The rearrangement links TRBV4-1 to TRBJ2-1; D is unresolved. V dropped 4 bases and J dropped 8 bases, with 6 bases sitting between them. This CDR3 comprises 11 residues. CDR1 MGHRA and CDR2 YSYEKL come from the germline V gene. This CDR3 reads CASSRRDEQFF. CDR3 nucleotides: TGCGCCAGCAGCCGCCGTGATGAGCAGTTCTTC.

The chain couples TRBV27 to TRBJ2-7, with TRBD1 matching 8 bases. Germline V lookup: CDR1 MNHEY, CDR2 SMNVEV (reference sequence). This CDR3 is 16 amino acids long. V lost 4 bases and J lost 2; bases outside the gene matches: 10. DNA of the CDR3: TGTGCCAGCAGTTACCAGGGGGCTGAGAAGACCTACGAGCAGTACTTC. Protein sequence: CASSYQGAEKTYEQYF.

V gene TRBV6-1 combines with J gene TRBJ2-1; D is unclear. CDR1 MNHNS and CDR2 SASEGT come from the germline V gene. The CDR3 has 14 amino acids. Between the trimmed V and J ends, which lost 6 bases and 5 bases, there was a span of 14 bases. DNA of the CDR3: TGTGCCAGCAGGACGCCGCGAAGGAACAATGAGCAGTTCTTC. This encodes CASRTPRRNNEQFF.

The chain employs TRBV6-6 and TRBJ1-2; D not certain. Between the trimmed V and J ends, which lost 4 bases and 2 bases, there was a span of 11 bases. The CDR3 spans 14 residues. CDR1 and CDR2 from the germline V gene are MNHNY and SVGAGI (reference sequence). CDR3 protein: CASSSRGRNYGYTF. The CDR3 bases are TGTGCCAGCAGTTCCCGCGGCCGAAACTATGGCTACACCTTC.